This T cell receptor (beta chain) comes out of a study of technical replicates of blood from a few donors. The table came from immunoSEQ multiplex PCR; TCRdb's copy has only in-frame clones and leaves some out. The sample includes approximately 12,000 clones, 65% to 85% seen only once; the top ten take 13% to 15%. Germline assignment: CDR1 GTSNPN and CDR2 SVGIG (reference sequence). This CDR3 has 12 amino acids. This receptor was taken from a human donor in good health. The sample taken for sequencing was PBMCs. This chain connects TRBV30 to TRBJ1-4; perhaps TRBD1 as D (5 bases). DNA for the CDR3: TGTGCTTCCGGGACTGCGAATGAAAAACTGTTTTTT. It encodes CASGTANEKLFF.